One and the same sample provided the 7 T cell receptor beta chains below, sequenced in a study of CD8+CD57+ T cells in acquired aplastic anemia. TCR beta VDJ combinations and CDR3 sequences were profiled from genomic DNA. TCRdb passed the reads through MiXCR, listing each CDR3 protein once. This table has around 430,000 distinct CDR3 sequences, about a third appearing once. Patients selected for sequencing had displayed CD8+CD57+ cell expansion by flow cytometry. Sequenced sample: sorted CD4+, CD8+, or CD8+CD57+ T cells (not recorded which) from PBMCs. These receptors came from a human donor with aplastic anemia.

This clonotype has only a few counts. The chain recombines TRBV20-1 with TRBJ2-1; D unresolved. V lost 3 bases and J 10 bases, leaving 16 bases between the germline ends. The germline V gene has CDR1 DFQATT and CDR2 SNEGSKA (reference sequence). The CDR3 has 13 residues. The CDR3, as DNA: TGCAGTGCTAGTACCCCCCCAGAGAAAGAGCAGTTCTTC. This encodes CSASTPPEKEQFF.

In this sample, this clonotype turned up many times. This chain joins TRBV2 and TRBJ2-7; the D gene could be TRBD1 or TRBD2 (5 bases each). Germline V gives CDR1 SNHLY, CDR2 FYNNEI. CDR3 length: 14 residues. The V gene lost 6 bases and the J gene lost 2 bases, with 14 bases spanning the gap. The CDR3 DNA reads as TGTGCCAGCAGGTGGGACCCTTACACCTACGAGCAGTACTTC. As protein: CASRWDPYTYEQYF.

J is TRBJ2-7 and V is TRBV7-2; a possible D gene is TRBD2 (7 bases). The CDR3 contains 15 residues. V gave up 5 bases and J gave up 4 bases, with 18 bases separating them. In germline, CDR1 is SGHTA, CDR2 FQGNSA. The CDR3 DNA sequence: TGTGCCAGCAGCAGGGAGGGGGGACTGGATTACGAGCAGTACTTC. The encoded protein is CASSREGGLDYEQYF.

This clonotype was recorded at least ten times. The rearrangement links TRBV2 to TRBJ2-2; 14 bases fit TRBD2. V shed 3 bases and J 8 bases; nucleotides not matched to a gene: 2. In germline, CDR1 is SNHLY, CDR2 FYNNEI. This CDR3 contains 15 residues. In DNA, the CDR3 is TGTGCCAGCAGTGAGGGACTAGCGGGGGCGGGGGAGCTGTTTTTT. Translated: CASSEGLAGAGELFF.

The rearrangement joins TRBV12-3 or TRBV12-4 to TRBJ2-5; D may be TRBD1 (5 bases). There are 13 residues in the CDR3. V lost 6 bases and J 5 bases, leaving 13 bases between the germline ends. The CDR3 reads CASSGRSGETQYF. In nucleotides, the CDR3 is TGTGCCAGCAGCGGACGGTCAGGGGAGACCCAGTACTTC.

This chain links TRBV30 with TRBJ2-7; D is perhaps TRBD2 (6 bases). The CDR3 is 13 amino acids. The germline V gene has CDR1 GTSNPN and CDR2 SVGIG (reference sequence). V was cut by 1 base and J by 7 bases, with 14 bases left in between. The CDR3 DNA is TGTGCCTGGAGTGGGGGACTTACTGGTGAGCAGTACTTC. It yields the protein CAWSGGLTGEQYF.

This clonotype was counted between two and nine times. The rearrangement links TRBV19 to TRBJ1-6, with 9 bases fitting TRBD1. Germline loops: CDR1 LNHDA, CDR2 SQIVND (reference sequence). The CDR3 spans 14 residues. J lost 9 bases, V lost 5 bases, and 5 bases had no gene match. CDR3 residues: CASSSTGGRSPLHF. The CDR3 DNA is TGTGCCAGTAGTTCGACAGGGGGGCGTTCACCCCTCCACTTT.